This TCR beta chain was profiled in a study of T-cell reconstitution after alpha-beta-depleted transplantation in children (dated by TCRdb to between 2015 and 2016). Turning to the overall study: T-cell immune reconstitution after TCRalphabeta/CD19-depleted allogeneic hematopoietic cell transplantation in children was quantitatively tracked in the study by means of TCR repertoire profiling.

This clonotype showed up just a few times. Its antigen is unknown. Per-nucleotide qualities are absent, and no much larger clonotype sits a single base away. Libraries were constructed by PCR. The data were produced on an Illumina HiSeq 2500. TCR library preparation used molecular barcoding, with unique molecular identifiers applied to normalize quantification of the TCRbeta repertoire. Starting from the raw public reads, TCRdb applied fastp trimming at Q25, assembled clones with MiXCR and retained in-frame beta chains. Rows are combined by CDR3 protein, so each entry shows the most common genes and DNA. Within this sample are fewer than 700,000 distinct CDR3 sequences, with 20% to 25% of them counted one time only. The ten largest account for over 12% of the sample. General study outcomes and caveats: In some patients, the high TCRbeta diversity seen at day 60 was put down to recipient T cells and intrathymic progenitors that had survived conditioning. Apparently early alphabetaT-cell count recovery about two months after transplant reportedly relied on only several hundred rapidly expanded clones derived from non-depleted graft cells. The frequencies of hyperexpanded clones fell over the following months, and after one year, T-cell counts and TCRbeta diversity were mostly attributed to newly produced T cells.

The label giving this sample's treatment or condition can be read as: allogeneic hematopoietic cell transplantation with graft depleted of TCRalphabeta T cells and CD19 B cells. TCRalphabeta/CD19-depleted allogeneic hematopoietic cell grafts were given to the transplant recipients, all of whom were children. There are 13 amino acids in the CDR3, from cysteine to phenylalanine inclusive. Just CDR3 DNA is preserved here, 39 bases in frame from base 1. The germline V gene gives CDR1 as MDHEN and CDR2 as SYDVKM. V is shortened by 7 bases, J by 1 base, and the region joining them spans 10 bases. The origin of this receptor is a boy under three years old who had a stem cell transplant for acute myeloid leukemia, so the T cells may come from the graft donor. The sequences come from PBMCs, mostly from graft donor cells, collected 360 days after TCRalphabeta/CD19-depleted stem cell transplant. In this chain, TRBV28 is recombined with TRBJ1-1; matching of 5 bases hints at TRBD1 as the D gene. CDR3 protein: CASTTGGNTEAFF. DNA sequence: TGTGCCAGCACCACGGGGGGGAACACTGAAGCTTTCTTT.